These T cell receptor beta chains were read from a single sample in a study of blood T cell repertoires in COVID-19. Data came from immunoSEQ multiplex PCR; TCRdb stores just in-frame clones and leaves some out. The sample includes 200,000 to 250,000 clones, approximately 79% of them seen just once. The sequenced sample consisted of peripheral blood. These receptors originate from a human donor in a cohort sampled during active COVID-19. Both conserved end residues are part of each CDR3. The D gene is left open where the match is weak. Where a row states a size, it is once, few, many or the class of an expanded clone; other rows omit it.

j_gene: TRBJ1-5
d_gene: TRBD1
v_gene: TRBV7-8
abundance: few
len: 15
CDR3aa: CASSRGQGYGQPQHF

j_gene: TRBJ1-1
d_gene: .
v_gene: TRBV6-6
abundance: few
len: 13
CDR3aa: CASSVVANTEAFF

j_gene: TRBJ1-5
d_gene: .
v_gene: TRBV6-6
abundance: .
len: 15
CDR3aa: CASSDLGRARQPQHF

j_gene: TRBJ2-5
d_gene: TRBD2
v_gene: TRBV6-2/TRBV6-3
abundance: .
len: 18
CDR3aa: CASSNHLGLAGKGETQYF

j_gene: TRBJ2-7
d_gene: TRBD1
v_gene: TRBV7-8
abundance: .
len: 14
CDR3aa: CASSLRGGLDEQYF

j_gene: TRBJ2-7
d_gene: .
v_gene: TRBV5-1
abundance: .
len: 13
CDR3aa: CASSTGQRTQQYF

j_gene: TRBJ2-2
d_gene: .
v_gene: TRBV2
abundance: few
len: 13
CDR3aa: CATRQGNTGELFF

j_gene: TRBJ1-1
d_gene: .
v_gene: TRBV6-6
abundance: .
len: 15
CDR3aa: CASSYSVDLNTEAFF

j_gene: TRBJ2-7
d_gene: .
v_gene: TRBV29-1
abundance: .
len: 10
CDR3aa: CSVLDYEQYF

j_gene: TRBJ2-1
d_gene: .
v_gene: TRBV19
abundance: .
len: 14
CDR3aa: CASAGDSFNNEQFF

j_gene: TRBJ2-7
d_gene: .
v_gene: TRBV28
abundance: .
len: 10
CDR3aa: CASSSGLTYF

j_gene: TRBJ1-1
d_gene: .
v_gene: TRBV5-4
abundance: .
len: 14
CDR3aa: CASSLPGQNTEAFF

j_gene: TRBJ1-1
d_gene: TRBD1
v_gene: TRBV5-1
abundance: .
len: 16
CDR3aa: CASSPEQGARYTEAFF

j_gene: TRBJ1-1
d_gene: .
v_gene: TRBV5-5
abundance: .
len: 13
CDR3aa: CASSFPGISEAFF

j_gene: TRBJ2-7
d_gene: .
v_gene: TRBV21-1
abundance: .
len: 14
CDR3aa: CASSKPNRTYEQYF

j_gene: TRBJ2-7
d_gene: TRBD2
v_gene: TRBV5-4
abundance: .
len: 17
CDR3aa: CASSRMGLADSSYEQYF

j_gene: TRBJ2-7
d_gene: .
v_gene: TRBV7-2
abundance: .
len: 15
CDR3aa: CASSFLRGPSYEQYF

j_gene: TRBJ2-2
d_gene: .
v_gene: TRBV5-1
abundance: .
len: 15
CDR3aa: CASSPGERDTGELFF

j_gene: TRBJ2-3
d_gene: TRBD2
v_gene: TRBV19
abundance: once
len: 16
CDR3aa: CASTPRGLAGVNTQYF

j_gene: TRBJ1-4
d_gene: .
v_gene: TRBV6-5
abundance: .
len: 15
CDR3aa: CASSFTGSTNEKLFF